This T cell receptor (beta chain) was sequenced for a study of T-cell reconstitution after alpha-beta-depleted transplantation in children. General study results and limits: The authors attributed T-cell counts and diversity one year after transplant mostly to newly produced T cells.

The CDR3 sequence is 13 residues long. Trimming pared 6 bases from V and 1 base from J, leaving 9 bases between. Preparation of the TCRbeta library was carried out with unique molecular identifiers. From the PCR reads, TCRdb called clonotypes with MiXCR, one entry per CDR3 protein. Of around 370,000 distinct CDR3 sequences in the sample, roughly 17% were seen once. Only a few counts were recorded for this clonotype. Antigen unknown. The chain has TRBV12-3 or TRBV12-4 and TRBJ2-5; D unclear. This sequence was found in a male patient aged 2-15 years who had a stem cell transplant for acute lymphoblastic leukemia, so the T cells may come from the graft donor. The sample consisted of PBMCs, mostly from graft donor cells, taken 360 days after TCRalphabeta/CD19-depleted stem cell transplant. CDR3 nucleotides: TGTGCCAGCAGAGATTCAGTCCAAGAGACCCAGTACTTC. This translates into CASRDSVQETQYF.